The following is a T cell receptor (beta chain) sequence with its context. Looked up from germline, CDR1 is ENHRY and CDR2 is SYGVKD. This CDR3 region has 14 residues. Trimming at V came to 8 bases and at J to 5 bases, leaving 10 bases not matched to a gene. The sample comes from a study of Graves' ophthalmopathy and Graves' hyperthyroidism. The study amplified TCR beta CDR3 regions using RNA transcripts. First-round RT-PCR used HTBI primers; second-round multiplex PCR followed. A single record per CDR3 protein comes from TCRdb applying MiXCR to the multiplex PCR reads. The repertoire consists of roughly 1.1 million distinct CDR3 sequences, with 35% to 40% occurring once and the leading ten covering 11%.

Input material: peripheral blood or thyroid tissue (not recorded which). V gene TRBV10-3 combines with J gene TRBJ1-2; TRBD1 matches 8 bases. This TCR derives from an adult man with Graves' hyperthyroidism. CDR3 nucleotide sequence: TGTGCCATCCAGAGAGCAGGGGGCCAATATGGCTACACCTTC. It specifies CAIQRAGGQYGYTF.